These T cell receptor beta chains were read from a single sample in a study of blood T cell repertoires in COVID-19. Repertoires were generated with immunoSEQ multiplex PCR, while TCRdb's copy carries only in-frame clones and drops some. The data contain tens of thousands of clones, 70% to 90% of them singletons. The sequenced material came from peripheral blood. Receptor source: a man aged 70 or older with acute or convalescent COVID-19. Both conserved end residues are part of each CDR3. A D gene is named only where the DNA matches it firmly. Some rows mark clone size as missing; the rest say once, few, many or name a class of expanded clone.

TRBV3-1/TRBV3-2,TRBD1,TRBJ1-1,once,TGTGCCAGCAGCCTGACAGGGGAGGCTGAAGCTTTCTTT,CASSLTGEAEAFF
TRBV3-1/TRBV3-2,TRBD2,TRBJ2-1,NA,TGTGCCAGCAGCCCCGGGACTAGCGGGCCCTCCTACAATGAGCAGTTCTTC,CASSPGTSGPSYNEQFF
TRBV24-1,TRBD1,TRBJ2-7,NA,TGTGCCACCAGTGAGACGGACAGGGGCGAGCAGTACTTC,CATSETDRGEQYF
TRBV11-2,TRBD2,TRBJ2-1,NA,TGTGCCAGCAGCCTTAGCGGGGCCAATGAGCAGTTCTTC,CASSLSGANEQFF
TRBV7-3,TRBD1,TRBJ2-6,NA,TGTGCCAGCAGCCGGGCCGGGACAGGGGAAGGTGGGGCCAACGTCCTGACTTTC,CASSRAGTGEGGANVLTF
TRBV2,NA,TRBJ2-7,many,TGTGCCAGCACCGCCCCCGACAGTTACGAGCAGTACTTC,CASTAPDSYEQYF
TRBV6-1,NA,TRBJ2-2,NA,TGTGCCAGCAGTGAAGGCAGGGCGGGGACCGGGGAGCTGTTTTTT,CASSEGRAGTGELFF
TRBV19,NA,TRBJ2-5,NA,TGTGCCAGTAGTAGCCAGTGGGCCAGGTCGGAGACCCAGTACTTC,CASSSQWARSETQYF
TRBV4-2,TRBD1,TRBJ2-4,NA,TGTGCCAGCAGCCAAGAGAAGGGACAGGGGAAGGGAGCCAAAAACATTCAGTACTTC,CASSQEKGQGKGAKNIQYF
TRBV5-1,TRBD1,TRBJ2-2,NA,TGCGCCAGCAGCTTGGGAGGACAGGGGCAAGGCACCGGGGAGCTGTTTTTT,CASSLGGQGQGTGELFF
TRBV5-5,NA,TRBJ1-2,NA,TGTGCCAGCAGCTTGGACCCAGGGCTAACTGTTTATGGCTACACCTTC,CASSLDPGLTVYGYTF
TRBV5-5,NA,TRBJ2-3,NA,TGTGCCAGCAGCTTGTTAGGAGCAGATACGCAGTATTTT,CASSLLGADTQYF
TRBV5-5,TRBD2,TRBJ2-2,NA,TGTGCCAGCAGCCCCGCCGGGACTAGCGGGAGGATAGGGTCCGGGGAGCTGTTTTTT,CASSPAGTSGRIGSGELFF
TRBV18,NA,TRBJ2-7,NA,TGTGCCAGCTCACCACGAGGGGGGGCCCACGAGCAGTACTTC,CASSPRGGAHEQYF
TRBV7-2,NA,TRBJ1-6,once,TGTGCCAGCAGCTTAGAATCTCGTCGGAATTCACCCCTCCACTTT,CASSLESRRNSPLHF
TRBV21-1,NA,TRBJ2-3,NA,TGTGCCAGCAGCAGTCCCGGACTTCTTCTCCCAGATACGCAGTATTTT,CASSSPGLLLPDTQYF
TRBV7-2,TRBD1,TRBJ1-5,NA,TGTGCCAGCAGCGCTGGGACAGGGGGCTTTCAGCCCCAGCATTTT,CASSAGTGGFQPQHF
TRBV5-1,NA,TRBJ1-6,NA,TGCGCCAGCAGCTTGGAGGATCAGGGTGATAATTCACCCCTCCACTTT,CASSLEDQGDNSPLHF
TRBV29-1,NA,TRBJ2-1,NA,TGCAGCGTTGGAGGCAATGAGCAGTTCTTC,CSVGGNEQFF
TRBV2,TRBD1,TRBJ1-1,NA,TGTGCCAGCAGGCCCAGAGGACAGGGGACTGAAGCTTTCTTT,CASRPRGQGTEAFF
TRBV2,TRBD1,TRBJ1-1,NA,TGTGCCAGCAGAAACAGGGGTGGGGGAGGTGAAGCTTTCTTT,CASRNRGGGGEAFF
TRBV7-8,NA,TRBJ1-1,NA,TGTGCCAGCAGCTCGGACAGGAACACTGAAGCTTTCTTT,CASSSDRNTEAFF
TRBV28,TRBD2,TRBJ2-1,NA,TGTGCCAGCAGTTTGGTTGCTAGCGGGAACAATGAGCAGTTCTTC,CASSLVASGNNEQFF
TRBV11-1,TRBD1,TRBJ1-4,NA,TGTGCCAGCAGCGTCACAGGGGCCACTAATGAAAAACTGTTTTTT,CASSVTGATNEKLFF
TRBV4-3,TRBD1,TRBJ1-5,once,TGCGCCAGCAGCCAGGGGCTTAATTTGGACAGGGATCAGCCCCAGCATTTT,CASSQGLNLDRDQPQHF
TRBV15,NA,TRBJ1-1,NA,TGTGCCACCAGCAGAGACGGGGGGCGATCCGAAGCTTTCTTT,CATSRDGGRSEAFF
TRBV7-2,TRBD1,TRBJ1-4,NA,TGTGCCAGCAGCATCACCCGGGACAGGGAACTGTTTTTT,CASSITRDRELFF
TRBV28,TRBD2,TRBJ2-1,NA,TGTGCCACTGTAGGAGCGGGACCCTACAATGAGCAGTTCTTC,CATVGAGPYNEQFF
TRBV5-5,TRBD1,TRBJ2-1,NA,TGTGCCAGCAGGAGGCGCGGGACAGGGGGCGCGGAAAGCTCCTACAATGAGCAGTTCTTC,CASRRRGTGGAESSYNEQFF
TRBV2,NA,TRBJ2-7,few,TGTGCCAGCAGTCCCGGGCAGGGGATCCACGAGCAGTACTTC,CASSPGQGIHEQYF
TRBV19,TRBD1,TRBJ1-2,NA,TGTGCCAGTAGCCCCAGGGCGATAGGGGGCGACTATGGCTACACCTTC,CASSPRAIGGDYGYTF
TRBV18,NA,TRBJ2-7,NA,TGTGCCAGCTCACCGGGGGACAAACCCTACGAGCAGTACTTC,CASSPGDKPYEQYF
TRBV28,TRBD2,TRBJ2-7,NA,TGTGCCAGCAGGCCGGGGGGGGCATCCTACGAGCAGTACTTC,CASRPGGASYEQYF
TRBV5-6,TRBD2,TRBJ2-5,once,TGTGCCAGCAGCTTAAAGCGGGGGTGGCGGGAGACCCAGTACTTC,CASSLKRGWRETQYF
TRBV27,NA,TRBJ2-7,NA,TGTGCCAGCAGCCAGGGGCCGGCCTACGAGCAGTACTTC,CASSQGPAYEQYF
TRBV4-2,NA,TRBJ2-1,few,TGTGCCAGCAGCCGGCCGAGCGATAATGAGCAGTTCTTC,CASSRPSDNEQFF